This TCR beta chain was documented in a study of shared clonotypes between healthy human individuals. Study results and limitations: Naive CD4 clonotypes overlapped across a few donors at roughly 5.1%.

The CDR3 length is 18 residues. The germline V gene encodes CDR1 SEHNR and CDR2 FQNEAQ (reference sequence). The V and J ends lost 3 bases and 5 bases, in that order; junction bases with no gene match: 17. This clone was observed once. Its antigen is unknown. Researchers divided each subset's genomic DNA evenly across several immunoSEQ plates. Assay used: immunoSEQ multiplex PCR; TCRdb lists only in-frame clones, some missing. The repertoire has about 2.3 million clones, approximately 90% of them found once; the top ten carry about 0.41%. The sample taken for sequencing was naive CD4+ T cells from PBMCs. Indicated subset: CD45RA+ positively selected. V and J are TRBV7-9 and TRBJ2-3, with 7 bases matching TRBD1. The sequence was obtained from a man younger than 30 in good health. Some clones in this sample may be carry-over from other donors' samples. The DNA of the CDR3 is TGTGCCAGCAGCTTCCGAGGGGGAGCCCTAGGGGGCTTAGATACGCAGTATTTT. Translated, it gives CASSFRGGALGGLDTQYF.